One T cell receptor (beta chain) is described in this entry. Its antigen remains unidentified. This entry comes from a study of siplizumab effects on memory and regulatory T cells. For the study at large: Mixed lymphocyte reactions were matched in twos, containing siplizumab at around 1 ug/mL or lacking drug.

Study-wide results and limits: Researchers did not confirm the suppressive function of proliferating Tregs from siplizumab cultures. A major contribution to the alloresponse seemed to be made by naive T cells, which seemed more diverse than memory cells.

Method: immunoSEQ multiplex PCR; TCRdb's copy keeps in-frame clones and lacks some. The top ten hold 7.5% to 10% of the sample, which has over 14,000 clones, about 49% seen once. Cells from the mixed lymphocyte reaction underwent coculture for roughly six days at 37 degrees C. Germline assignment: CDR1 SEHNR and CDR2 FQNEAQ (reference sequence). The CDR3 runs 15 residues. Trimming took 5 bases from V and 2 from J, leaving 12 bases between them. Input material: CFSE-low (dividing) CD4+ T cells sorted from an allogeneic mixed lymphocyte reaction. This clonotype originated in a human donor in good health; the cells came from an allogeneic mixed lymphocyte reaction. The chain links TRBV7-9 to TRBJ2-2; tentatively, D is TRBD1 (5 bases). The CDR3 protein is CASSLKDTNTGELFF. The DNA for the CDR3 is TGTGCCAGCAGCCTAAAGGACACTAACACCGGGGAGCTGTTTTTT.